A selection of T cell receptor beta chains follows, all from one sample in a study of T-cell memory formation after mild COVID-19. TCRdb passed the 5' RACE reads through MiXCR, listing each CDR3 protein once. The sample holds hundreds of thousands of distinct CDR3 sequences, less than 20% seen once. The source material was PBMCs or a T cell subset sorted from them (not recorded which). These receptors originate from a man aged 18 to 35 who had mild COVID-19 (a few samples of this study predate the infection). Cell type and time point are not known. Both conserved end residues are part of each CDR3. The D gene is left open where the match is weak.

CDR3aa | j_gene | v_gene | d_gene | len
CASSLFNYGYTF | TRBJ1-2 | TRBV12-3/TRBV12-4 | . | 12
CASSLPGQGAEKLFF | TRBJ1-4 | TRBV11-2 | TRBD1 | 15
CSVIYQGQQPQHF | TRBJ1-5 | TRBV29-1 | . | 13
CASSLGSGAYYNEQFF | TRBJ2-1 | TRBV7-7 | . | 16
CASSQLRKEGGELFF | TRBJ2-2 | TRBV6-2/TRBV6-3 | . | 15
CASSQGGEGYTF | TRBJ1-2 | TRBV3-1 | . | 12
CASSQDADQPQHF | TRBJ1-5 | TRBV4-2 | . | 13
CASSATSGGATDTQYF | TRBJ2-3 | TRBV7-6 | TRBD2 | 16
CAWSVDGEAFF | TRBJ1-1 | TRBV30 | . | 11
CATNTATDTQYF | TRBJ2-3 | TRBV11-1 | . | 12
CASSLPADTQYF | TRBJ2-3 | TRBV4-1 | . | 12
CASSFVWGEKLFF | TRBJ1-4 | TRBV7-2 | . | 13
CASSTRPGPNTEAFF | TRBJ1-1 | TRBV7-9 | . | 15
CASSYSTSGGTGELFF | TRBJ2-2 | TRBV6-5 | TRBD2 | 16
CASSHGQGARNTEAFF | TRBJ1-1 | TRBV5-5 | TRBD1 | 16
CASKGGVSQETQYF | TRBJ2-5 | TRBV6-5 | . | 14
CASSLAPSGADTQYF | TRBJ2-3 | TRBV7-2 | TRBD2 | 15
CASNAGYGYTF | TRBJ1-2 | TRBV5-6 | . | 11
CASSPSGQGNEKLFF | TRBJ1-4 | TRBV5-1 | TRBD1 | 15
CASSSGTAGNEKLFF | TRBJ1-4 | TRBV11-2 | . | 15
CASSLAVGRQELQYF | TRBJ2-5 | TRBV5-1 | . | 15
CASSQEYSQETQYF | TRBJ2-5 | TRBV4-3 | . | 14
CSIGDVAEAFF | TRBJ1-1 | TRBV20-1 | . | 11
CSARSGTNRDAQYF | TRBJ2-3 | TRBV20-1 | . | 14
CASSSPPRELFF | TRBJ2-2 | TRBV6-5 | . | 12
CSARDLSGGRELFF | TRBJ2-2 | TRBV20-1 | TRBD2 | 14
CASSLLDNEQFF | TRBJ2-1 | TRBV5-1 | . | 12
CASSSPPTSGALNEQFF | TRBJ2-1 | TRBV6-6 | TRBD2 | 17
CASRGQPMQPQHF | TRBJ1-5 | TRBV6-1 | . | 13
CASMGETGELFF | TRBJ2-2 | TRBV28 | . | 12
CASSVNPGQITDTQYF | TRBJ2-3 | TRBV5-1 | . | 16
CATSRDQGYGNTIYF | TRBJ1-3 | TRBV15 | . | 15
CASSYAGLSGANVLTF | TRBJ2-6 | TRBV6-5 | . | 16
CASSQTGAGEKLFF | TRBJ1-4 | TRBV7-9 | TRBD1 | 14
CASSQGLQGNPYEQYF | TRBJ2-7 | TRBV4-3 | TRBD1 | 16
CAAAGTVNSPLHF | TRBJ1-6 | TRBV27 | TRBD1 | 13